This TCR beta chain stems from a study of OX40 agonist ivuxolimab in advanced cancers. About the research overall: Patients got intravenous ivuxolimab at 0.01 to 10 mg/kg every 2 weeks.

This CDR3 region has 15 residues. Trimming pared 1 base from V and 4 bases from J, leaving 12 bases between. Germline V gene sequence: CDR1 SEHNR, CDR2 FQNEAQ (reference sequence). The sampling schedule covered blood at baseline, cycle 4 day 1, and cycle 7 day 1. Profiling relied on immunoSEQ multiplex PCR, and the TCRdb table lists in-frame clones only, not all of them. This table holds around 53,000 clones, about 82% found once. The J gene is TRBJ2-3, the V gene TRBV7-9, with D perhaps TRBD1 or TRBD2 (5 bases each). The TCR comes from an adult with an advanced solid tumor such as melanoma, head and neck, liver or kidney cancer. The material was CD4+ or CD8+ T cells sorted from blood, obtained in a trial of the OX40 agonist ivuxolimab. In DNA form, the CDR3 reads TGTGCCAGCAGCTTAGATACAGGAGGAGCAGATACGCAGTATTTT. Translation gives CASSLDTGGADTQYF.